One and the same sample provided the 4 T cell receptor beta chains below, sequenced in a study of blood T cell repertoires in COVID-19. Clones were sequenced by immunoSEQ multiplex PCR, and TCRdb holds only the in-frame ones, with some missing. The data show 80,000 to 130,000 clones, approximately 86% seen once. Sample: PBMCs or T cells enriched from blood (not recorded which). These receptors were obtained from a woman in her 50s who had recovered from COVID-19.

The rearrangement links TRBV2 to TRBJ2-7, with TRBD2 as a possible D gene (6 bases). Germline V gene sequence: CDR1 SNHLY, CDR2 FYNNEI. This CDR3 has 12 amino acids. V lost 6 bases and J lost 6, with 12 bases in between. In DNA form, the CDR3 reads TGTGCCAGCAGGGTCGCGGGGCCCGAGCAGTACTTC. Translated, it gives CASRVAGPEQYF.

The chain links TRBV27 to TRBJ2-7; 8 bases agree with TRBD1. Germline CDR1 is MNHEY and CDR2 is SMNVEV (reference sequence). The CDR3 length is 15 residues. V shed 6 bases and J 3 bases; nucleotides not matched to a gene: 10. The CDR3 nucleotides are TGTGCCAGCAGCCGGACAGGGTTCGTGGACTACGAGCAGTACTTC. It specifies CASSRTGFVDYEQYF.

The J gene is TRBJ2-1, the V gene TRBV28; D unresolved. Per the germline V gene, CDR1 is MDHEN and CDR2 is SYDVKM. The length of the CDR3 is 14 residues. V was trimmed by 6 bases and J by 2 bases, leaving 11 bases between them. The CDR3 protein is CASRVDGAYNEQFF. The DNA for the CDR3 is TGTGCCAGCAGGGTTGACGGAGCCTACAATGAGCAGTTCTTC.

The CDR3 reads CASSMNSRGLNEQFF. Here the CDR3 DNA reads TGTGCCAGTAGTATGAACAGCCGGGGACTCAATGAGCAGTTCTTC. The chain combines TRBV19 with TRBJ2-1, with a tentative D call TRBD2 (6 bases). This CDR3 has 15 amino acids. Germline lookup yields CDR1 LNHDA and CDR2 SQIVND (reference sequence). Trimming left V 3 bases short and J 6 bases short, with 15 bases between.